This section outlines one T cell receptor (beta chain) sequence together with its context. TCRdb's table, derived via immunoSEQ multiplex PCR, lists solely in-frame clones and lacks some. The data show under 250,000 clones, with about 86% seen just once and 8% to 9% held by the top ten. The sample belongs to a study of blood T cell repertoires in COVID-19. The CDR3 runs 16 residues. V gave up 6 bases and J gave up 2 bases; unmatched junction bases: 9. CDR1 is MDHEN and CDR2 is SYDVKM in the germline V gene. Participants, about 18 to 95 years old, spanned around 25 US areas. The sequence was collected from a woman between 50 and 59 years old with acute COVID-19. The chain carries TRBV28 and TRBJ2-1, with 8 bases identical to TRBD2. The sample taken for sequencing was PBMCs or T cells enriched from blood (not recorded which). In nucleotides, the CDR3 is TGTGCCAGCAGCCGGCGGGGGGTTACGACCTACAATGAGCAGTTCTTC. This sequence encodes CASSRRGVTTYNEQFF.